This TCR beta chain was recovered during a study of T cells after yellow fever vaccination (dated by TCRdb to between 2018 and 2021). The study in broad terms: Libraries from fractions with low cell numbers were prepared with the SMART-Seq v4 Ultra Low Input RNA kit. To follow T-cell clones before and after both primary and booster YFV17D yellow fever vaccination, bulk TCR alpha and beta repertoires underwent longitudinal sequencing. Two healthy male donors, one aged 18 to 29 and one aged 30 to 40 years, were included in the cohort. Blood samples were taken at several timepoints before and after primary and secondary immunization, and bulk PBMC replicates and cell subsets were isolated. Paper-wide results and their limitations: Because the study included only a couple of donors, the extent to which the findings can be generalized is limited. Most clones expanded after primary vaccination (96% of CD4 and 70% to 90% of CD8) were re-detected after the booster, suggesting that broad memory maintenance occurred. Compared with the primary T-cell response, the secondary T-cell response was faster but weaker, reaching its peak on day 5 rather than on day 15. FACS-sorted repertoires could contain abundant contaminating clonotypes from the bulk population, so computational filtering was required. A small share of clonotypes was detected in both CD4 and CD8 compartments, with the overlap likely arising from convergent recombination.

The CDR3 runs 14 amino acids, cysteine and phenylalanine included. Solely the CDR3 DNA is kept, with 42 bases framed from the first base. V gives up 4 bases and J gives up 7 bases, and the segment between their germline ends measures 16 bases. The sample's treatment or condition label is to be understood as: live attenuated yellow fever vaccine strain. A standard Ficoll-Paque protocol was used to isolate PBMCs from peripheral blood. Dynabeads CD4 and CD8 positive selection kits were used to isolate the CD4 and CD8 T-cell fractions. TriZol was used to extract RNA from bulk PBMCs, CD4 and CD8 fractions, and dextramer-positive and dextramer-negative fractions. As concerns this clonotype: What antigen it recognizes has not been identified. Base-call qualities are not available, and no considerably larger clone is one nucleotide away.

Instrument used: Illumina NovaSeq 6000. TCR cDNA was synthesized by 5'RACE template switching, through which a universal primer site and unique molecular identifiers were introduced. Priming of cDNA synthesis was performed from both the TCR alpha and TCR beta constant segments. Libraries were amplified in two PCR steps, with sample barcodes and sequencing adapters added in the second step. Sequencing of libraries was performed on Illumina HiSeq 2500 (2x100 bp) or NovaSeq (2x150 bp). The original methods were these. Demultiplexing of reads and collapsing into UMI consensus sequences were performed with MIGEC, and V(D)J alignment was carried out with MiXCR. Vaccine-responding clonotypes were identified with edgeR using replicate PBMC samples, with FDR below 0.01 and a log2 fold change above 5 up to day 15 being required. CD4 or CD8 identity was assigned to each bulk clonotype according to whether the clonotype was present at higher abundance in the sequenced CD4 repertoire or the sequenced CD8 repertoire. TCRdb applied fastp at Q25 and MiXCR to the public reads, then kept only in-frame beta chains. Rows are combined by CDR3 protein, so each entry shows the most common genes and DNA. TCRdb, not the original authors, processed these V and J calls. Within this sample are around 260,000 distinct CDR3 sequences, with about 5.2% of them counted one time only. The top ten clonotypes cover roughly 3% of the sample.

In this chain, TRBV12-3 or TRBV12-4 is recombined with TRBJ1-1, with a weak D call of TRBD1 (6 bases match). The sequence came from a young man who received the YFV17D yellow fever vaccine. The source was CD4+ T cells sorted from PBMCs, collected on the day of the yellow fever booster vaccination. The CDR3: CASSSGTWIFEAFF. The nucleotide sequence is TGTGCCAGCAGTTCAGGGACATGGATTTTTGAAGCTTTCTTT.